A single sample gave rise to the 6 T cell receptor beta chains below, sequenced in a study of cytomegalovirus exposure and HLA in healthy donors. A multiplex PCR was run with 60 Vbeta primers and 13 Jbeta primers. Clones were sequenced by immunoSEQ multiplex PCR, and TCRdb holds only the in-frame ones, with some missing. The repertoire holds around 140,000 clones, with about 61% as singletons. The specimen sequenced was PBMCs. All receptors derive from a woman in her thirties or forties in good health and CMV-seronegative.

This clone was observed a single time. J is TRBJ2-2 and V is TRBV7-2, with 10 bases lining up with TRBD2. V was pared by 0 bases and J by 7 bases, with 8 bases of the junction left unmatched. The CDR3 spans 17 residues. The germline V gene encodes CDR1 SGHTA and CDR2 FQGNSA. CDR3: CASSLAPGLASSGELFF. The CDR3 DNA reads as TGTGCCAGCAGCTTAGCGCCGGGACTAGCGTCCAGCGGGGAGCTGTTTTTT.

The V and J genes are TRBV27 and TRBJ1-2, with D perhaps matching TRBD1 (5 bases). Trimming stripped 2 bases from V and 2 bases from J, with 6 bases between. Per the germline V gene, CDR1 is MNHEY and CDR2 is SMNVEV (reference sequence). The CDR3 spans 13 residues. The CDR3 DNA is TGTGCCAGCAGTTTAGCAGGGAACTATGGCTACACCTTC. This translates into CASSLAGNYGYTF.

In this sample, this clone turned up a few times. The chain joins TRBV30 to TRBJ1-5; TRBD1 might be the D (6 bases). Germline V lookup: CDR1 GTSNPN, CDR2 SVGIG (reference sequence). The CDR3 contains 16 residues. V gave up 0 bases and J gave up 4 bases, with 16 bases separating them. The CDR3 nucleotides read TGTGCCTGGAGTGTACAGGGCAGAGGAGAGAATCAGCCCCAGCATTTT. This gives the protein CAWSVQGRGENQPQHF.

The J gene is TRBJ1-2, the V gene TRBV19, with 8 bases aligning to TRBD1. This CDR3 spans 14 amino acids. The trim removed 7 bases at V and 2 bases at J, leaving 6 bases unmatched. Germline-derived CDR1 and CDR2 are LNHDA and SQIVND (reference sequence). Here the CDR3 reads CASTTDRGNYGYTF. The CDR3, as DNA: TGTGCCAGTACCACCGACAGGGGAAACTATGGCTACACCTTC.

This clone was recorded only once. The CDR3 coding sequence is TGTGCCAGCAGTCCGGGGACTCGTGGAGGGAATCAGCCCCAGCATTTT. Translated: CASSPGTRGGNQPQHF. J is TRBJ1-5 and V is TRBV28, with D perhaps TRBD1 (5 bases). V lost 5 bases and J 4 bases, leaving 18 bases between the germline ends. Germline V gene lookup returns CDR1 MDHEN and CDR2 SYDVKM. The CDR3 contains 16 residues.

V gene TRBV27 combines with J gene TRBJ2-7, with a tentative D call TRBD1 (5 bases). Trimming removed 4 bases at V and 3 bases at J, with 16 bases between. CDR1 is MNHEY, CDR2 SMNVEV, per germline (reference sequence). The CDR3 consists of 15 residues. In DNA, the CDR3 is TGTGCCAGCAGTTCCTCTACAGGATTGTACTACGAGCAGTACTTC. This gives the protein CASSSSTGLYYEQYF.